The 26 T cell receptor beta chains given below trace back to one sample, sequenced in a study of CD8 T cells in ankylosing spondylitis. Using its own MiXCR run on the 5' RACE reads, TCRdb lists one record per CDR3 protein. The sample carries 250,000 to 300,000 distinct CDR3 sequences, roughly 20% recorded once. Sequencing was carried out using blood, either unsorted or a sorted T cell fraction (not recorded which). These receptors originate from a male donor with ankylosing spondylitis or in good health (not recorded which).

This clonotype was counted between two and nine times. This chain joins TRBV7-2 and TRBJ1-4; D unclear. The CDR3 runs 15 residues. Germline V CDR1 and CDR2: SGHTA, FQGNSA. Deletions cut 3 bases from V and 1 base from J, with 9 bases between. Here the CDR3 reads CASSFSGLTNEKLFF. CDR3 coding DNA: TGTGCCAGCAGCTTTTCAGGATTAACTAATGAAAAACTGTTTTTT.

V and J are TRBV20-1 and TRBJ1-4, with a weak D call TRBD1 (6 bases). This CDR3 region has 13 residues. Germline V lookup: CDR1 DFQATT, CDR2 SNEGSKA (reference sequence). V lost 1 base, J lost 4 bases, and 7 bases lay in between. Here the CDR3 reads CSARGRGNEKLFF. CDR3 DNA sequence: TGCAGTGCTAGAGGCAGGGGTAATGAAAAACTGTTTTTT.

This clonotype was detected a few times. The rearrangement joins TRBV5-1 to TRBJ2-3; no reliable D call. Germline V lookup: CDR1 SGHRS, CDR2 YFSETQ. The V end was cut by 3 bases, the J end by 1 base, with 9 bases between. The CDR3 totals 14 residues. The CDR3 sequence: CASSSSTGTDTQYF. The CDR3 DNA follows: TGCGCCAGCAGCTCCTCCACCGGCACAGATACGCAGTATTTT.

This chain joins TRBV2 and TRBJ2-2; D unresolved. V lost 6 bases and J lost 3, with 11 bases in between. CDR3 length: 14 residues. Germline CDR1 is SNHLY and CDR2 is FYNNEI. The CDR3 coding sequence is TGTGCCAGCAGGCTCGACCGAGACACCGGGGAGCTGTTTTTT. This gives the protein CASRLDRDTGELFF.

V is TRBV7-2 and J is TRBJ1-1; no firm D call. The CDR3 is made up of 14 amino acids. Deletions cut 2 bases from V and 2 bases from J, with 9 bases between. Germline V lookup: CDR1 SGHTA, CDR2 FQGNSA. CDR3 protein: CASSLLRGNTEAFF. In DNA form, the CDR3 reads TGTGCCAGCAGCTTACTCCGGGGAAACACTGAAGCTTTCTTT.

This chain links TRBV29-1 with TRBJ1-4, with D perhaps TRBD1 (5 bases). Looked up from germline, CDR1 is SQVTM and CDR2 is ANQGSEA. The CDR3 has 14 amino acids. The V end was cut by 3 bases, the J end by 3 bases, with 11 bases between. CDR3 coding DNA: TGCAGCGTTGATGGGGGGGTCGCTAATGAAAAACTGTTTTTT. Encoded protein: CSVDGGVANEKLFF.

This clonotype was seen only a few times. V gene TRBV20-1 combines with J gene TRBJ2-3, with 7 bases identical to TRBD2. The CDR3 runs 15 residues. The V gene's germline CDR1 is DFQATT and CDR2 SNEGSKA (reference sequence). J was trimmed by 5 bases and V by 1 base; bases with no gene match: 9. CDR3 in DNA: TGCAGTGCTAGAGGCCAAGCGGGATTAATAGATACGCAGTATTTT. It encodes CSARGQAGLIDTQYF.

A few counts support this clonotype. This chain uses TRBV12-3 or TRBV12-4 with TRBJ2-2; 8 nucleotides match TRBD1. The junction had 6 bases not matched to a gene; V was cut back by 5 bases and J by 4 bases. The CDR3 loop spans 15 amino acids. The CDR3 bases are TGTGCCAGCAGTGCCAGGACAGGGTCCACCGGGGAGCTGTTTTTT. It specifies CASSARTGSTGELFF.

This clonotype was picked up a small number of times. V is TRBV6-1 and J is TRBJ2-5; D may be TRBD2 (6 bases). Trimming stripped 6 bases from V and 3 bases from J, with 14 bases between. Germline CDR1 is MNHNS and CDR2 is SASEGT. CDR3 length equals 14 residues. For the CDR3, the DNA is TGTGCCAGCAGCCTCCTGGGGGGTAAAGAGACCCAGTACTTC. This translates into CASSLLGGKETQYF.

The chain carries TRBV3-1 and TRBJ1-5; maybe TRBD1 (5 bases). The ends were cut back, 0 bases at V and 3 bases at J, with 12 bases in the middle. The CDR3 contains 16 residues. CDR1 and CDR2 from the germline V gene are LGHDT and YNNKEL (reference sequence). CDR3 nucleotides: TGTGCCAGCAGCCAAGAACGGGCAGGGAACAATCAGCCCCAGCATTTT. Protein sequence: CASSQERAGNNQPQHF.

The V gene is TRBV7-8, the J gene TRBJ1-5, with 10 bases aligning to TRBD1. With V trimmed by 5 bases and J by 5 bases, 3 bases remained unmatched. Per the germline V gene, CDR1 is SGHVS and CDR2 is FQNEAQ. The CDR3 contains 14 residues. The CDR3 sequence is CASSKDRGHQPQHF. CDR3 coding DNA: TGTGCCAGCAGCAAAGACAGGGGGCATCAGCCCCAGCATTTT.

This chain joins TRBV5-5 and TRBJ2-7; 7 nucleotides align to TRBD2. The CDR3 covers 14 residues. Germline V gene lookup returns CDR1 SGHKS and CDR2 YYEKEE (reference sequence). V shed 1 base, J shed 7 bases, and the junction held 8 bases outside the gene matches. DNA of the CDR3: TGTGCCAGCAGCTTGCTGTGGGAGGGGACTGAGCAGTACGTC. Amino acids: CASSLLWEGTEQYV.

The chain employs TRBV10-3 and TRBJ1-2, with 9 bases lining up with TRBD1. CDR1 ENHRY and CDR2 SYGVKD come from the germline V gene. Unmatched junction bases numbered 4, after V lost 7 bases and J lost 4 bases. CDR3 size: 13 residues. CDR3 coding DNA: TGTGCCATCACGACAGGGGGTAGCTATGGCTACACCTTC. Its protein is CAITTGGSYGYTF.

In its sample, this clonotype was seen many times. The chain recombines TRBV3-1 with TRBJ2-7; the D gene could be TRBD1 or TRBD2 (5 bases each). The V gene lost 4 bases and the J gene lost 3 bases, with 10 bases spanning the gap. Germline-derived CDR1 and CDR2 are LGHDT and YNNKEL (reference sequence). The CDR3 runs to 13 residues. The CDR3 sequence is CASSPGAGYEQYV. Written as DNA, the CDR3 is TGTGCCAGCAGCCCCGGGGCGGGCTACGAGCAGTACGTC.

In its sample, this clonotype was seen a few times. This rearrangement joins TRBV2 to TRBJ2-1; 10 bases align to TRBD1. Trimming cost V 10 bases and J 7 bases; bases outside gene matches: 16. CDR3 length: 16 residues. Germline V gene lookup returns CDR1 SNHLY and CDR2 FYNNEI. The CDR3 region is CANSNPTGGWGNEQFF. The CDR3 bases are TGTGCCAACTCGAACCCGACAGGGGGCTGGGGGAATGAGCAGTTCTTC.

This clonotype has ten or more counts. CDR3 amino acids: CSVGTARGQYV. The DNA of the CDR3 is TGCAGCGTGGGGACAGCCCGAGGGCAGTACGTC. This chain joins TRBV29-1 and TRBJ2-7, with TRBD1 matching over 7 bases. The CDR3 extends over 11 amino acids. The germline V gene encodes CDR1 SQVTM and CDR2 ANQGSEA. V gave up 6 bases and J gave up 9 bases; unmatched junction bases: 8.

The table lists this clonotype with a few counts. This sequence joins TRBV12-3 or TRBV12-4 and TRBJ1-1; D is undetermined. Between the trimmed V and J ends, which lost 5 bases and 2 bases, there was a span of 15 bases. The CDR3 extends over 15 amino acids. The CDR3 DNA follows: TGTGCCAGCAGTAGGGCTGGGTGGGGTAACACTGAAGCTTTCTTT. This codes for CASSRAGWGNTEAFF.

This clonotype was picked up a small number of times. The rearrangement joins TRBV5-1 to TRBJ2-7; D gene ambiguous. Trimming shortened V by 3 bases and J by 3 bases, and 1 base separated the two germline ends. Per the germline V gene, CDR1 is SGHRS and CDR2 is YFSETQ. The CDR3 runs to 10 residues. CDR3 region: CASSYYEQYV. The CDR3, as DNA: TGCGCCAGCAGCTACTACGAGCAGTACGTC.

The chain uses TRBV2 and TRBJ2-7; D call uncertain. The CDR3 is 13 amino acids. From germline, CDR1 is SNHLY and CDR2 FYNNEI. V lost 2 bases, J lost 3 bases, and 8 bases lay in between. The CDR3, as DNA: TGTGCCAGCAGTGAATCCCAGGTCTACGAGCAGTACGTC. Protein product: CASSESQVYEQYV.

This clonotype was detected only a few times. This chain uses TRBV5-1 with TRBJ1-1; TRBD1 is a possible D gene (5 bases). The germline V gene has CDR1 SGHRS and CDR2 YFSETQ. V lost 5 bases, J lost 4 bases, and 18 bases lay in between. CDR3 length: 15 residues. CDR3 protein: CASSFPPGRGTEAFF. As DNA, the CDR3 is TGCGCCAGCAGTTTCCCTCCGGGACGGGGCACTGAAGCTTTCTTT.

This chain uses TRBV7-9 with TRBJ2-2; D gene ambiguous. Per the germline V gene, CDR1 is SEHNR and CDR2 is FQNEAQ (reference sequence). The CDR3 runs to 14 residues. V lost 3 bases to trimming and J lost 6 bases, with 11 bases between them. In DNA, the CDR3 is TGTGCCAGCAGCTTTCGTCTCCGACCCGGGGAGCTGTTTTTT. Its protein is CASSFRLRPGELFF.

This clonotype was found a few times. The CDR3 reads CASKQAGDNEQFF. As DNA, the CDR3 is TGCGCCAGCAAGCAGGCGGGGGACAATGAGCAGTTCTTC. This chain joins TRBV5-1 and TRBJ2-1, with 7 bases aligning to TRBD2. In germline, CDR1 is SGHRS, CDR2 YFSETQ. J lost 5 bases, V lost 6 bases, and 5 bases had no gene match. The CDR3 has 13 amino acids. The variable domain in full, completed from reference TRBV5-1 and TRBJ2-1, reads KAGVTQTPRYLIKTRGQQVTLSCSPISGHRSVSWYQQTPGQGLQFLFEYFSETQRNKGNFPGRFSGRQFSNSRSEMNVSTLELGDSALYLCASKQAGDNEQFFGPGTRLTVL.

The chain has TRBV10-3 and TRBJ2-7; D might be TRBD1 (6 bases). The CDR3 contains 16 residues. V lost 3 bases, J lost 3 bases, and 18 bases lay in between. Germline CDR1 is ENHRY and CDR2 is SYGVKD. CDR3 amino acids: CAISDSDRNNGYEQYV. The CDR3 DNA reads TGTGCCATCAGTGACTCAGACAGGAATAATGGCTACGAGCAGTACGTC.

This clonotype occurred many times. This chain joins TRBV20-1 and TRBJ2-5, with 13 bases matching TRBD2. V shed 5 bases, J shed 5 bases, and the junction held 5 bases outside the gene matches. The CDR3 covers 14 residues. CDR1 DFQATT and CDR2 SNEGSKA come from the germline V gene (reference sequence). DNA of the CDR3: TGCAGTGCTGGGACTAGCGGGACGGTGGAGACCCAGTACTTC. Protein: CSAGTSGTVETQYF.

This clonotype was detected only a few times. The chain joins TRBV20-1 to TRBJ2-1; 7 nucleotides agree with TRBD2. Germline values: CDR1 DFQATT, CDR2 SNEGSKA (reference sequence). V dropped 0 bases and J dropped 9; count of bases not matched to a gene: 11. This CDR3 is built from 15 residues. CDR3 sequence: CSARDRGLGLGEQFF. The CDR3 DNA reads as TGCAGTGCTAGAGATCGAGGACTAGGTTTAGGTGAGCAGTTCTTC.

This rearrangement joins TRBV28 to TRBJ2-5, with D perhaps matching TRBD1 (5 bases). This CDR3 is built from 13 residues. Deletions cut 6 bases from V and 2 bases from J, with 10 bases between. CDR1 MDHEN and CDR2 SYDVKM come from the germline V gene. The CDR3 DNA sequence: TGTGCCAGCAGGGTAGGGGTTCAAGAGACCCAGTACTTC. Translated, it gives CASRVGVQETQYF.